The subject of this entry is one T cell receptor (beta chain). Its cognate antigen has yet to be identified. The sample holds no much larger clone one base away, and base qualities are not on file. The data originate from a study of human T cells and chemical hapten exposure listed by TCRdb under 2021. In terms of the full investigation: For sensitization, 2% DPC in acetone was applied to a 2 cm by 2 cm area of upper inner arm skin. Throughout the study period of 20 to 25 weeks, patients also received therapeutic DPC doses to the scalp every week. In alopecia patients, the study followed how the peripheral blood TCR repertoire changed in vivo over primary and secondary sensitization to diphenylcyclopropenone (DPC), a hapten. Blood samples were taken from patients before sensitization (week 0) and then at 2, 6 and about 24 weeks after DPC sensitization. Twenty-nine alopecia patients provided blood for TCR sequencing at one to four time points (pre-sensitization, 2, 6 and 24 weeks). Patch testing was done on the upper back using Finn chambers containing 0.01% DPC, and results were scored after 6 days according to International Contact Dermatitis Research Group standards. Libraries were pooled for sequencing, and variation in per-sample TCR yields was attributed mainly to small differences in library volumes within the pool. Alopecia areata with under or over 50% scalp involvement, alopecia totalis and alopecia universalis were represented in the patient cohort, which was mostly female.

The method behind the library was RACE. The run used a NextSeq 500. Library preparation attached unique molecular identifiers to individual cDNA molecules for quantitative, reproducible TCR counting. From each blood RNA sample, both TCR alpha and TCR beta chains were sequenced. The authors' analysis ran thus. A median of about 87,000 TCRs per sample was observed, with a range of about 20,000 to 750,000. V, J and CDR3 annotation of the TCR reads was carried out using the Decombinator software suite. Every sample was subsampled to the same number of TCRs (28,000) for the PS versus PT1 abundance plots. TCRs were defined as expanded if absent before sensitization and observed at least eight times at the 2-week time point. TCRdb passed the public sequencing reads through fastp at Q25 and MiXCR, retaining productive beta sequences. A single entry per CDR3 protein holds the most common genes and DNA from its merged rows. The V and J calls follow TCRdb's processing rather than the paper's. In this sample the table shows tens of thousands of distinct CDR3 sequences, roughly 11% of which occur a single time. 2% to 3% of the sample is taken by the ten largest.

From the cysteine up to the phenylalanine, the CDR3 has a length of 15 residues. CDR3 DNA only is kept here, 45 bases in frame from base 1. CDR1 and CDR2 (SGHRS, YFSETQ) derive from the germline V gene. Trimming removed 5 bases from V and 5 bases from J; the gene matches leave 9 bases unexplained. The time point label corresponds to: patch test 3, about 24 weeks after DPC sensitization. According to the study, the label for this sample's treatment or condition signals: therapeutic diphenylcyclopropenone sensitization with weekly scalp DPC. At every patch-test visit, the blood draw took place before the patch test was put on. Patients were considered eligible if aged 18 to 70, diagnosed with alopecia and deemed suitable for DPC therapy, and patients were excluded if pregnant. Total RNA was isolated from unfractionated whole blood collected in Tempus Blood RNA tubes. General conclusions and limits of the study: Compared with pre-sensitization or healthy control sets, expanded TCRs formed significantly more large CDR3 similarity clusters, which is consistent with antigen-driven responses. Patch test score was positively correlated with the number of PT1 expanded TCRs, with significance at thresholds 8, 16 and 32 but not at 4. Alopecia, a presumed autoimmune disease, was present in all patients, so the immune response of the patients might differ from that of healthy individuals. The number of TCRs above 1 in 1000 frequency did not change with DPC sensitization; there was no evidence of global repertoire structure alterations. After repeated subsampling, the strength of the expansion versus patch-test correlation and the threshold at which it became significant changed.

Sequencing was performed on whole blood, taken in connection with sensitization to the hapten diphenylcyclopropenone (DPC). The source of this sequence is a woman between 25 and 40 years old with alopecia areata. Some clones in this sample may be carry-over from other donors' samples. This receptor chain uses TRBV5-1 and TRBJ2-2; 7 central nucleotides agree with TRBD2. The nucleotide sequence is given as TGCGCCAGCAGGCAGAGCGGGGTCGAAACCGGGGAGCTGTTTTTT. Translation gives CASRQSGVETGELFF.